This T cell receptor beta chain came from a study of blood T cell repertoires in COVID-19. About the study: Nucleic acid was either cDNA or gDNA, and it came from T cells, B-cell-depleted T cells, or PBMCs.

This clone was detected once. Authors' processing steps: How many nucleated cells were present was estimated from reference gene primer amplification. Repertoires were generated with immunoSEQ multiplex PCR, while TCRdb's copy carries only in-frame clones and drops some. V and J calls and clone size are as listed in that table; D and trimming were resolved from the DNA. This sample has tens of thousands of clones, with roughly 90% found just once. Per the germline V gene, CDR1 is SGDLS and CDR2 is YYNGEE. CDR3 length: 16 amino acids. Trimming took 4 bases from V and 4 from J; bases not matched to a gene: 8.

The V call is TRBV9, the J call TRBJ2-3, with 11 nucleotides matching TRBD1. This clonotype was sampled from a man in his 70s with acute or convalescent COVID-19. Sequencing was performed on peripheral blood. Here the CDR3 DNA reads TGTGCCAGCAGCCCCCACGGGACAGGGGGGGCAGATACGCAGTATTTT. Translation: CASSPHGTGGADTQYF.